The source of this T cell receptor (beta chain) is a study of T cell repertoires in cytomegalovirus infection. The wider study: Public signatures in TCR beta pointed to CMV infection and matching HLA type. Findings of the study overall: Based on cumulative public TCR beta family frequency, carriers of CMV plus the relevant HLA were identified. Clonotypes of TCR beta that were HLA-C-restricted and CMV-specific dominated the ex vivo response.

MiXCR, applied by TCRdb to the reads, yields one record per CDR3 protein. Of about 600,000 distinct CDR3 sequences in the sample, approximately 25% are singletons; the top ten hold roughly 8%. Germline V gene sequence: CDR1 MNHNS, CDR2 SASEGT. This CDR3 contains 12 residues. Trimming took off 5 bases at V and 8 bases at J, with 10 bases between the two ends. This clonotype was detected many times. The antigen remains unidentified. This TCR came from a human donor in good health (CMV status not recorded). Some clones in this sample may be carry-over from other donors' samples. The chain couples TRBV6-1 to TRBJ2-1; D possibly matches TRBD1 or TRBD2 (6 bases each). Sample: CD8+ T cells from PBMCs. The CDR3 here is CASSWGAHEQFF. The CDR3 DNA follows: TGTGCCAGCAGTTGGGGGGCTCATGAGCAGTTCTTC.